The entry below describes one T cell receptor beta chain. This sample was included in a study of follicular helper T cells after annual influenza vaccination. Germline CDR1 reads LNHDA; CDR2 reads SQIVND (reference sequence). The CDR3 is 14 residues long. V lost 7 bases and J 3 bases, leaving 13 bases between the germline ends. Assay used: immunoSEQ multiplex PCR; TCRdb lists only in-frame clones, some missing. This sample carries 9,500 to 15,000 clones, 60% to 80% of them seen once, and the ten largest clones take roughly 3.6%. Time point reported: 2015-2016 season, pre-vaccination. The TCR originated in an adult who received the influenza vaccine. The chain employs TRBV19 and TRBJ1-5, with a possible D match to TRBD1 (6 bases). The source material was CXCR5+ CD38- circulating T follicular helper cells from blood, sampled on the day of influenza vaccination. Subset denoted: circulating Tfh, non-naive CD4+CXCR5+PD-1+ (ICOS+CD38+ or ICOS-CD38-). The chain's CDR3 is CASTLRGINQPQHF. CDR3 nucleotide sequence: TGTGCCAGTACCCTAAGGGGGATCAATCAGCCCCAGCATTTT.